A selection of T cell receptor beta chains follows, all from one sample in a study of T cells in lung cancer brain metastases. The method was immunoSEQ multiplex PCR; TCRdb's version includes in-frame clones alone and lacks a portion of them. Of some 5,000 clones detected, 75% to 90% appear once; the ten largest clones hold about 6.2%. The sequenced sample consisted of tumor tissue from a brain metastasis. These receptors were obtained from a man in his forties or fifties with non-small cell lung cancer that had spread to the brain. Both conserved end residues are part of each CDR3. The D gene is left open where the match is weak. The size field is filled for only some rows; it gives once, few, many or a size class.

>TRBD2|TRBV4-3|few|TRBJ2-1
TGCGCCAGCAGCCAAGAGATGTCTAGCGGGGGCCATGAGCAGTTCTTC
CASSQEMSSGGHEQFF
>-|TRBV5-4|-|TRBJ1-1
TGTGCCAGCAGCTTGGTTCCACAGTCTTCGGAAGCTTTCTTT
CASSLVPQSSEAFF
>-|TRBV4-2|-|TRBJ1-2
TGTGCCAGCAGCCATAAGGGAGGGGAGGATGGCTACACCTTC
CASSHKGGEDGYTF
>TRBD1|TRBV2|few|TRBJ1-5
TGTGCCAGCAGTGGACAGGGTTTCGCTCCCCAGCATTTT
CASSGQGFAPQHF
>-|TRBV5-5|-|TRBJ1-1
TGTGCCAGCAGCTTTCATTCTCGGGCTGAAGCTTTCTTT
CASSFHSRAEAFF
>TRBD1|TRBV19|few|TRBJ1-2
TGTGCCAGTACACAGGGATGGACAGGGAGAGATGGCTACACCTTC
CASTQGWTGRDGYTF
>TRBD1|TRBV9|-|TRBJ2-5
TGTGCCAGCAGCGAGACAGGGGGCGGAGAGACCCAGTACTTC
CASSETGGGETQYF
>-|TRBV30|once|TRBJ2-5
TGTGCCTGGAGTGTTGTCGGGACCCAGTACTTC
CAWSVVGTQYF
>-|TRBV30|-|TRBJ1-4
TGTGCCTGGAGTGATCTCCAGTCAAGCAAAAAACTGTTTTTT
CAWSDLQSSKKLFF
>TRBD1|TRBV10-3|-|TRBJ2-7
TGTGCCATCAGTGGGGGCGGGACAGGGATGGAGCAGTACTTC
CAISGGGTGMEQYF
>-|TRBV7-9|-|TRBJ2-6
TGTGCCAGCAGCTCAGATCTAAAAGCCTCTGGGGCCAACGTCCTGACTTTC
CASSSDLKASGANVLTF
>TRBD1|TRBV6-5|-|TRBJ1-1
TGTGCCAGCAACCGGGACAGGGGGCGGGGAACTGAAGCTTTCTTT
CASNRDRGRGTEAFF
>-|TRBV5-8|once|TRBJ2-1
TGTGCCAGCAGCTTGCAGCGGTACAATGAGCAGTTCTTC
CASSLQRYNEQFF
>-|TRBV13|-|TRBJ2-7
TGTGCCAGCAGCTTAGCCCTGACAGGCCTCTCCTACGAGCAGTACTTC
CASSLALTGLSYEQYF
>-|TRBV19|-|TRBJ1-4
TGTGCCAGTATTGGGGGCAGGGGTGGCGAAAAACTGTTTTTT
CASIGGRGGEKLFF
>-|TRBV7-3|-|TRBJ2-1
TGTGCCAGCAGCCTAAGCTCCTACAATGAGCAGTTCTTC
CASSLSSYNEQFF
>-|TRBV30|-|TRBJ1-2
TGTGCCTGGATGTCCTGGGGAGAGTTAACAGGCTACACCTTC
CAWMSWGELTGYTF
>TRBD1|TRBV30|-|TRBJ1-1
TGTGCCTGGAGTCGACAGGGGAGGGGTATGGACACTGAAGCTTTCTTT
CAWSRQGRGMDTEAFF
>-|TRBV4-1|few|TRBJ2-7
TGCGCCAGCAGCCAAGGAGAAGGGTTCGGAACTATAGGCTACGAGCAGTACTTC
CASSQGEGFGTIGYEQYF
>TRBD1|TRBV4-2|-|TRBJ2-3
TGTGCCAGCAGCCAAGACGACAGGGGGTACACAGATACGCAGTATTTT
CASSQDDRGYTDTQYF
>TRBD1|TRBV6-6|-|TRBJ1-1
TGTGCCAGCAGTAAACAACCGACAGGGCGGACTGAAGCTTTCTTT
CASSKQPTGRTEAFF
>-|TRBV4-3|-|TRBJ1-3
TGCGCCAGCAGCCAAAACGTAGGGTCTGGAAACACCATATATTTT
CASSQNVGSGNTIYF
>TRBD1|TRBV15|-|TRBJ1-2
TGTGCCACCAGCCCAGGACAGGACTATGGCTACACCTTC
CATSPGQDYGYTF
>TRBD1|TRBV30|-|TRBJ1-5
TGTGCCTGGAGACCGGGACAGGGGTTTTCTGGCAATCAGCCCCAGCATTTT
CAWRPGQGFSGNQPQHF
>-|TRBV19|-|TRBJ1-5
TGTGCCAGTAGTCCTGGGAGGAGGAGGTTTCAGCCCCAGCATTTT
CASSPGRRRFQPQHF
>-|TRBV14|-|TRBJ1-1
TGTGCCAGCAGCTCCAGTCGGAACACTGAAGCTTTCTTT
CASSSSRNTEAFF
>-|TRBV6-5|once|TRBJ2-6
TGTGCCAGCAGGGGGGGCTTGTCTGGGGCCAACGTCCTGACTTTC
CASRGGLSGANVLTF
>TRBD1|TRBV10-3|-|TRBJ2-1
TGTGCCATCAGTCCCGGGACAGGGAATAATGAGCAGTTCTTC
CAISPGTGNNEQFF
>-|TRBV4-1|-|TRBJ2-6
TGCGCCAGCAGCCAATCCTACGGGCTTTACTCTGGGGCCAACGTCCTGACTTTC
CASSQSYGLYSGANVLTF
>-|TRBV5-1|-|TRBJ2-6
TGCGCCAGCAGCCCCGGACAGGGAGGGTCTGGGGCCAACGTCCTGACTTTC
CASSPGQGGSGANVLTF
>-|TRBV27|-|TRBJ2-7
TGTGCCAGCAGTTTATCCGGGGCCCTGAGGTCCTACGAGCAGTACTTC
CASSLSGALRSYEQYF
>-|TRBV11-3|once|TRBJ2-5
TGTGCCAGCAGCTTAGGGGACACAACCCAGTACTTC
CASSLGDTTQYF
>TRBD2|TRBV29-1|-|TRBJ2-1
TGCAGCGTTGATCATGGACTAGGTCTCAACCCTGAGCAGTTCTTC
CSVDHGLGLNPEQFF
>TRBD2|TRBV5-1|-|TRBJ2-5
TGCGCCAGCGCCGGGGGGGGCCCCCCCGAGACCCAGTACTTC
CASAGGGPPETQYF
>-|TRBV4-2|few|TRBJ1-2
TGTGCCAGCAGCCAAGGGGGGGTACACCCTAACTATGGCTACACCTTC
CASSQGGVHPNYGYTF
>TRBD2|TRBV4-2|-|TRBJ2-2
TGTGCCAGCAGCCAAGATCGCGGGGGGGCCGGGGAGCTGTTTTTT
CASSQDRGGAGELFF
>TRBD2|TRBV25-1|-|TRBJ2-2
TGTGCCAGCAGTGCGGGACTAGCGGGGGGCCTTGTCACCGGGGAGCTGTTTTTT
CASSAGLAGGLVTGELFF
>TRBD1|TRBV13|-|TRBJ1-2
TGTGCCAGCAGCTTACCGGGACAGGTGGACGGAGGGTATGGCTACACCTTC
CASSLPGQVDGGYGYTF
>-|TRBV6-1|-|TRBJ1-2
TGTGCCAGCAGTGAAGTCGCGCGGGGTCCCTATGGCTACACCTTC
CASSEVARGPYGYTF
>-|TRBV27|-|TRBJ1-4
TGTGCCAGCAGTTTATTTTACAGGGAAACTAATGAAAAACTGTTTTTT
CASSLFYRETNEKLFF
>TRBD2|TRBV19|once|TRBJ2-7
TGTGCCAGTAGTATTCAGCGGGGGAGTACCTACGAGCAGTACTTC
CASSIQRGSTYEQYF
>TRBD1|TRBV6-5|-|TRBJ1-2
TGTGCCAGCAGTGCGACAGGGGTGAATGGCTACACCTTC
CASSATGVNGYTF